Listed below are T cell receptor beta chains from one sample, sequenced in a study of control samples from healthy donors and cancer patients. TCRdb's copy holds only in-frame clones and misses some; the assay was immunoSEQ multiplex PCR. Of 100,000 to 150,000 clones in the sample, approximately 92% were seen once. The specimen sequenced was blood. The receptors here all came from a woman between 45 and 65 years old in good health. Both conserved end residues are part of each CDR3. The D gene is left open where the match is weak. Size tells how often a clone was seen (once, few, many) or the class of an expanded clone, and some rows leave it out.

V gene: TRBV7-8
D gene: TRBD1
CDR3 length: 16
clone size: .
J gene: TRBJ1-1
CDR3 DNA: TGTGCCAGCAGCTTAGCCGGCAGGGGGCGCGGAACTGAAGCTTTCTTT
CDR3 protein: CASSLAGRGRGTEAFF

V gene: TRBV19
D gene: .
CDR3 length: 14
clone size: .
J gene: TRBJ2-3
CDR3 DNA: TGTGCCAGTAGGACCTCTTGGAACCCAGATACGCAGTATTTT
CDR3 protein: CASRTSWNPDTQYF

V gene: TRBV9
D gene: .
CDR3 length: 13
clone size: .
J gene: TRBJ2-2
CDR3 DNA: TGTGCCAGCAGCGTAGAACTCACCGGGGAGCTGTTTTTT
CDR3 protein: CASSVELTGELFF

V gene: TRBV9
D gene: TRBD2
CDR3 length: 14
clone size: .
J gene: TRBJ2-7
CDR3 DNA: TGTGCCAGCAGCGTATCGGCTAGCGGGTACGAGCAGTACTTC
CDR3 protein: CASSVSASGYEQYF

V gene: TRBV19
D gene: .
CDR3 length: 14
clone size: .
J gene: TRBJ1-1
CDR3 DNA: TGTGCCAGTGTGGGGTTAGGGGGGAACACTGAAGCTTTCTTT
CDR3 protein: CASVGLGGNTEAFF

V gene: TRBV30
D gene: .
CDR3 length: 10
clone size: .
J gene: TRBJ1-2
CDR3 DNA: TGTGCCTGCCAGGGAAATGGCTACACCTTC
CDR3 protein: CACQGNGYTF

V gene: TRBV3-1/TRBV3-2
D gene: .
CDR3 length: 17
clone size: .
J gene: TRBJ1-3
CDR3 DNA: TGTGCCAGCAGCCGAGCGGCAGGGACCCACTCTGGAAACACCATATATTTT
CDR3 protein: CASSRAAGTHSGNTIYF

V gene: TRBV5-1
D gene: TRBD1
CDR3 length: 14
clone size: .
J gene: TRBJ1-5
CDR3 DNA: TGCGCCAGCAGCACGGGACAGGGGGATCAGCCCCAGCATTTT
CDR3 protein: CASSTGQGDQPQHF

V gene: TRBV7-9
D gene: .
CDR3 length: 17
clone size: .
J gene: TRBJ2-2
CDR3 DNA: TGTGCCAGCAGCCAACAAGGGGGTTTTAGCTTCGGCGGGGAGCTGTTTTTT
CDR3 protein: CASSQQGGFSFGGELFF

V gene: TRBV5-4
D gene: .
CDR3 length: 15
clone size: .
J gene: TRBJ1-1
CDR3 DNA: TGTGCCAGCAGCTTGAATCCGACAGGGAACACTGAAGCTTTCTTT
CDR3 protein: CASSLNPTGNTEAFF

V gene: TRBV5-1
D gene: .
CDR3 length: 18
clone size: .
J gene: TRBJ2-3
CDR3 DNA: TGCGCCAGCAGCTCCATTGGAGGACAAACTAGGAGCAACGATACGCAGTATTTT
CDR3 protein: CASSSIGGQTRSNDTQYF

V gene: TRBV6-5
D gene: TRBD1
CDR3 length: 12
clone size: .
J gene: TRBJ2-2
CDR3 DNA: TGTTTTACAGGGGAAGGCACCGGGGAGCTGTTTTTT
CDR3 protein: CFTGEGTGELFF

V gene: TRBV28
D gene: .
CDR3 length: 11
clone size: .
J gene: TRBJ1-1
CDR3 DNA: TGTGCCAGCAGTTTCAGCACTGAAGCTTTCTTT
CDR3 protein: CASSFSTEAFF

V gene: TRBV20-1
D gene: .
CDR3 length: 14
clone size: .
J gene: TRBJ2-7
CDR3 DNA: TGCAGTGCTAGTTCGCCCCTGTCGACCTACGAGCAGTACTTC
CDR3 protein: CSASSPLSTYEQYF

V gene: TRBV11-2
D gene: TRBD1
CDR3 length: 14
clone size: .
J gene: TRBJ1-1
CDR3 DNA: TGTGCCAGCAGCTTACTAACAGGGGGCACTGAAGCTTTCTTT
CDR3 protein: CASSLLTGGTEAFF

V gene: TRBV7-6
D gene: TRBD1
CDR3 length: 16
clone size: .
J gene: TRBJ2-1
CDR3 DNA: TGTGCCAGCAGCCCAAAGACAGGGGGCACTGGCGGTGAGCAGTTCTTC
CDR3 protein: CASSPKTGGTGGEQFF

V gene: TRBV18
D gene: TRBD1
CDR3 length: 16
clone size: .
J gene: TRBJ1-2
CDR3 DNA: TGTGCCAGCTCAACCGGGACAGGTGGTCCCCTCTATGGCTACACCTTC
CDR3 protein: CASSTGTGGPLYGYTF

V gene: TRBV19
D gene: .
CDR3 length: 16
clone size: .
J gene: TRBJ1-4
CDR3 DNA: TGTGCCAGTACTCCTAGGTTTAGCAGGGGTTTAGAAAAACTGTTTTTT
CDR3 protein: CASTPRFSRGLEKLFF

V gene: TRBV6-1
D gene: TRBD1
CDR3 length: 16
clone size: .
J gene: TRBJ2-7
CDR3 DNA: TGTGCCAGCAGTGAGTGGGGACAGGGAAATCGCTACGAGCAGTACTTC
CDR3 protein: CASSEWGQGNRYEQYF

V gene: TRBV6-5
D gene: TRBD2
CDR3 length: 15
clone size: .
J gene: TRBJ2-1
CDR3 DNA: TGTGCCAGCAGTTACACCGGGACTAGCGCGGATGAGCAGTTCTTC
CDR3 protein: CASSYTGTSADEQFF

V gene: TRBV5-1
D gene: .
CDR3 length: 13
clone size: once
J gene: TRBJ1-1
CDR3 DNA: TGCGCCAGCAGCGGGCAGGAGAACACTGAAGCTTTCTTT
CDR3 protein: CASSGQENTEAFF

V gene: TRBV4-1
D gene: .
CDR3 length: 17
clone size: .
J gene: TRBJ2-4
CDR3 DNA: TGCGCCAGCAGCCAAGTAGGGACAACGCTAGCCAAAAACATTCAGTACTTC
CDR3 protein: CASSQVGTTLAKNIQYF

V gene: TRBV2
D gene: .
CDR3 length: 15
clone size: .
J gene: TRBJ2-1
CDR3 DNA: TGTGCCAGCAGTGAAGGTCAGGGATCCTACAATGAGCAGTTCTTC
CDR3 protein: CASSEGQGSYNEQFF

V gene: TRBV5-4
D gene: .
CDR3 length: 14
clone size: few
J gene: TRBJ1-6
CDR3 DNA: TGTGCCAGCAGCTTCGGGACATTTAATTCACCCCTCCACTTT
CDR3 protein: CASSFGTFNSPLHF

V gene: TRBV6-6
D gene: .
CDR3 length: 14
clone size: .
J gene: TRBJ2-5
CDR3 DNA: TGTGCCAGCAGTTACCCTGTGGGGGTTGAGACCCAGTACTTC
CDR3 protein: CASSYPVGVETQYF

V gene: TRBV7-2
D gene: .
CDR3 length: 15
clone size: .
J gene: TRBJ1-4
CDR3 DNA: TGTGCCAGCAGGGAAGGACAGAATAGTGCTGAAAAACTGTTTTTT
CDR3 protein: CASREGQNSAEKLFF

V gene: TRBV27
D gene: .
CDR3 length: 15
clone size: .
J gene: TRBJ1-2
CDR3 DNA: TGTGCCAGCAGTTCTCCGACCGCAGGGTCCAATGGCTATACCTTC
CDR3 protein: CASSSPTAGSNGYTF

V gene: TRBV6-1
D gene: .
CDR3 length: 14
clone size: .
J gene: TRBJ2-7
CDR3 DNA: TGTGCCAGCAGTGAAGCGGGGAGCTTGGGCGAGCAGTACTTC
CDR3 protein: CASSEAGSLGEQYF

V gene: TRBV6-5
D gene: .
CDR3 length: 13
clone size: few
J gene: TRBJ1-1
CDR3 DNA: TGTGCCAGCAGCGCACAGGGCTGGACTGAAGCTTTCTTT
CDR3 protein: CASSAQGWTEAFF

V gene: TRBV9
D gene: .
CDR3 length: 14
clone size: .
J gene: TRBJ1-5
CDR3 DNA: TGTGCCAGCTCCTTTGGGAGTAGCAATCAGCCCCAGCATTTT
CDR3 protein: CASSFGSSNQPQHF

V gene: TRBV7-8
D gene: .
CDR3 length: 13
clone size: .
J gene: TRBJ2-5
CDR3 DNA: TGTGCCAGCAGCTTAGAGAGGTACGGGACCCAGTACTTC
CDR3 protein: CASSLERYGTQYF

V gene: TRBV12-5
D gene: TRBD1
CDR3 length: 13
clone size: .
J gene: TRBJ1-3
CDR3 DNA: TGTGCTAGTACGGACAGGGTCGGAAACACCATATATTTT
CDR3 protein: CASTDRVGNTIYF

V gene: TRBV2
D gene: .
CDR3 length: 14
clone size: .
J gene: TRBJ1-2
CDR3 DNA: TGTGCCAGCCGAGTGGGGGGTGCTAACTATGGCTACACCTTC
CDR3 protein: CASRVGGANYGYTF

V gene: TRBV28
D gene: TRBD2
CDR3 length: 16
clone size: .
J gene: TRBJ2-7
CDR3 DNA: TGTGCCAGCAGCCCCGGGGGGGCTAGCGATTCTTACGAGCAGTACTTC
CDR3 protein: CASSPGGASDSYEQYF

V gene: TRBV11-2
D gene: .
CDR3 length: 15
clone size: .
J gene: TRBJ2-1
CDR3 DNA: TGTGCCAGCAGCTTAAGTAGCGGCAATTACAATGAGCAGTTCTTC
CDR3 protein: CASSLSSGNYNEQFF

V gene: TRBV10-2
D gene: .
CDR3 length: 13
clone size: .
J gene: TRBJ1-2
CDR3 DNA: TGCGCCAGCAGTGAGGACCAGAACTATGGCTACACCTTC
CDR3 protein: CASSEDQNYGYTF

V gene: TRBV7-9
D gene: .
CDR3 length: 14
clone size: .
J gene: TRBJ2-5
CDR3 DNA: TGTGCCAGCAGCTTAGATTACAGGGAGGCGACCCAGTACTTC
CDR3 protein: CASSLDYREATQYF

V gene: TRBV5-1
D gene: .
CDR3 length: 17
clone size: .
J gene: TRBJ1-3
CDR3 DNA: TGCGCCAGCAGCTTATCGGGTACAGGGAGGTCTGGAAACACCATATATTTT
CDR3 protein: CASSLSGTGRSGNTIYF

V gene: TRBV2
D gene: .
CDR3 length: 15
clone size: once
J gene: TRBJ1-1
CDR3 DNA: TGTGCCAGCAGTGAAGTGGGGAGGGGAGGTCCTGAAGCTTTCTTT
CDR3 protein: CASSEVGRGGPEAFF

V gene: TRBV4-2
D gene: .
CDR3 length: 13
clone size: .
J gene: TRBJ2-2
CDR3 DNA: TGTGCCAGCAGCCTGGAGGGCCTCGGGGAGCTGTTTTTT
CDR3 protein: CASSLEGLGELFF

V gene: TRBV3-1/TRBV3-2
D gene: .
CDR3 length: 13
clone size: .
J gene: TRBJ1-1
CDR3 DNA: TGTGCCAGCAGCCAAGAAGGGTTTGGGGGAGCTTTCTTT
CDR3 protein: CASSQEGFGGAFF

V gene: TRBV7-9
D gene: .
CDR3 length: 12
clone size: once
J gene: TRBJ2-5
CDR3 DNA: TGTGCCAGCAGCACGACGCTAGAGACCCAGTACTTC
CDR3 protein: CASSTTLETQYF